Each of the 10 T cell receptor beta chains below was sequenced from the same sample in a study of spatial heterogeneity in lung cancer. TCRdb fed the 5' RACE reads into MiXCR, producing one record per CDR3 protein. The data show around 75,000 distinct CDR3 sequences, less than 15% seen once. Stated time point: sample taken at primary tumor resection. Whole RNA came from tumor, nontumor lung or frozen PBMC and was sequenced without being sorted. Sequencing used PBMCs, obtained at surgery. The receptors originated from a male donor with early-stage non-small cell lung cancer.

The chain uses TRBV7-9 and TRBJ2-2; D gene unclear. CDR3 size: 15 residues. With 7 bases removed from V and 1 base from J, the gap between germline ends came to 13 bases. CDR1 SEHNR and CDR2 FQNEAQ come from the germline V gene (reference sequence). The DNA for the CDR3 is TGTGCCAGCACCCGAGGTTCAGGGAACACCGGGGAGCTGTTTTTT. This translates into CASTRGSGNTGELFF. Full variable domain (remainder filled in from reference TRBV7-9 and TRBJ2-2): DTGVSQNPRHKITKRGQNVTFRCDPISEHNRLYWYRQTLGQGPEFLTYFQNEAQLEKSRLLSDRFSAERPKGSFSTLEIQRTEQGDSAMYLCASTRGSGNTGELFFGEGSRLTVL.

This rearrangement joins TRBV29-1 to TRBJ2-5; perhaps TRBD1 as D (5 bases). The V gene lost 4 bases and the J gene lost 2 bases, with 11 bases spanning the gap. The V gene's germline CDR1 is SQVTM and CDR2 ANQGSEA. The CDR3 is made up of 13 amino acids. CDR3 nucleotides: TGCAGCGTTGGGCAGGGTGGGCAAGAGACCCAGTACTTC. Encoded protein: CSVGQGGQETQYF. Drawing the rest from reference TRBV29-1 and TRBJ2-5, the complete variable domain is SAVISQKPSRDICQRGTSLTIQCQVDSQVTMMFWYRQQPGQSLTLIATANQGSEATYESGFVIDKFPISRPNLTFSTLTVSNMSPEDSSIYLCSVGQGGQETQYFGPGTRLLVL.

This chain uses TRBV5-1 with TRBJ2-1, with TRBD2 matching over 11 bases. V gave up 0 bases and J gave up 10 bases; unmatched junction bases: 6. CDR1 and CDR2 (germline): SGHRS, YFSETQ. CDR3 length equals 15 residues. The CDR3 loop reads CASSLGLAGWAEQFF. CDR3 sequence (DNA): TGCGCCAGCAGCTTGGGACTAGCGGGATGGGCCGAGCAGTTCTTC.

This clonotype has at least ten counts. The V and J genes are TRBV6-5 and TRBJ1-1; D unclear. The V and J ends lost 6 bases and 3 bases respectively, with 11 bases between them. Germline V gives CDR1 MNHEY, CDR2 SVGAGI. There are 13 residues in the CDR3. The CDR3 here is CASSPESYTEAFF. The CDR3, as DNA: TGTGCCAGCAGCCCGGAGTCTTACACTGAAGCTTTCTTT.

This clonotype was found a few times. V gene TRBV9 combines with J gene TRBJ1-2; 7 bases agree with TRBD1. CDR3 length: 14 amino acids. Germline CDR1 SGDLS, CDR2 YYNGEE. Unmatched junction bases numbered 6, after V lost 0 bases and J lost 7 bases. This CDR3 reads CASSVAAQGSGYTF. The CDR3 nucleotides read TGTGCCAGCAGCGTAGCTGCACAGGGGAGTGGCTACACCTTC.

The chain links TRBV3-1 to TRBJ1-1; D ambiguous. CDR1 and CDR2 (germline): LGHDT, YNNKEL (reference sequence). Trimming took 1 base from V and 4 from J, leaving 10 bases between them. CDR3 length: 14 amino acids. This CDR3 is CASSQGWEGTEAFF. CDR3 nucleotides: TGTGCCAGCAGCCAAGGATGGGAGGGCACTGAAGCTTTCTTT.

The table lists this clonotype with a few counts. The gene calls are TRBV20-1 and TRBJ1-4; 7 nucleotides match TRBD1. Germline V CDR1 and CDR2: DFQATT, SNEGSKA (reference sequence). The CDR3 spans 13 residues. Trimming at V came to 3 bases and at J to 4 bases, leaving 2 bases not matched to a gene. CDR3 protein: CSASNRGNEKLFF. CDR3 DNA: TGCAGTGCTAGCAACAGGGGTAATGAAAAACTGTTTTTT.

The J gene is TRBJ2-1, the V gene TRBV11-3; possibly TRBD1 for D (6 bases). The CDR3 is made up of 16 amino acids. Germline V lookup: CDR1 SGHNT, CDR2 YENEEA. V was shortened by 3 bases and J by 0 bases, with 12 bases between the two germline ends. The CDR3 DNA follows: TGTGCCAGCAGCTTCTATGGACAGCACTCCTACAATGAGCAGTTCTTC. Translation: CASSFYGQHSYNEQFF.

Only a few counts were recorded for this clonotype. CDR3 residues: CASSQGVGVTGELFF. CDR3 bases: TGCGCCAGCAGCCAAGGTGTCGGGGTCACCGGGGAGCTGTTTTTT. The chain is built from TRBV4-3 and TRBJ2-2; D may be TRBD2 (5 bases). V was clipped by 1 base and J by 4 bases, with 10 bases between them. This CDR3 spans 15 amino acids. Germline V lookup: CDR1 LGHNA, CDR2 YSLEER.

This clonotype was seen more than once but under ten times. V gene TRBV11-2 combines with J gene TRBJ2-1; D is perhaps TRBD2 (5 bases). The germline V gene encodes CDR1 SGHAT and CDR2 FQNNGV. V was pared by 2 bases and J by 10 bases, with 9 bases between. This CDR3 has 12 amino acids. Here the CDR3 DNA reads TGTGCCAGCAGCTTAAATGGAGGCGAGCAGTTCTTC. Its protein is CASSLNGGEQFF. The whole variable domain, filled in from reference TRBV11-2 and TRBJ2-1, reads EAGVAQSPRYKIIEKRQSVAFWCNPISGHATLYWYQQILGQGPKLLIQFQNNGVVDDSQLPKDRFSAERLKGVDSTLKIQPAKLEDSAVYLCASSLNGGEQFFGPGTRLTVL.